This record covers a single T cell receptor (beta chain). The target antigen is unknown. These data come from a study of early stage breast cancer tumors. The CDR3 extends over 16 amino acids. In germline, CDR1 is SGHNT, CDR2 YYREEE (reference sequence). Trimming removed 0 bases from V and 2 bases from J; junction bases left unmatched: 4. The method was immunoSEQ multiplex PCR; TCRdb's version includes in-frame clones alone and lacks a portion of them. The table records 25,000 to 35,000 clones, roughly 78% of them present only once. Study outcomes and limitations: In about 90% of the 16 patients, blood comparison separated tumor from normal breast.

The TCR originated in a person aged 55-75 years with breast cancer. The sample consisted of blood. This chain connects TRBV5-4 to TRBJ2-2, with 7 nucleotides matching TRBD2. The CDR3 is CASSLEGGSNTGELFF. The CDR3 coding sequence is TGTGCCAGCAGCTTGGAAGGCGGGAGTAACACCGGGGAGCTGTTTTTT.